This entry lists 12 T cell receptor beta chains sequenced from one sample in a study of T-cell reconstitution after alpha-beta-depleted transplantation in children. TCRbeta library preparation incorporated unique molecular identifiers. MiXCR, run by TCRdb on the PCR reads, gives a single entry per CDR3 protein. The sample records around 240,000 distinct CDR3 sequences, under 9.5% being singletons. The sequenced sample was PBMCs, mostly from graft donor cells, obtained 180 days after TCRalphabeta/CD19-depleted stem cell transplant. The receptors were sampled from a male patient younger than 18 who had a stem cell transplant for acute lymphoblastic leukemia, so the T cells may come from the graft donor.

This clonotype was counted ten times or more. This rearrangement joins TRBV10-2 to TRBJ1-2, with D perhaps matching TRBD1 (5 bases). CDR3 size: 14 residues. Deletions cut 2 bases from V and 5 bases from J, with 12 bases between. In germline, CDR1 is WSHSY, CDR2 SAAADI. CDR3: CASSESRVSYGYTF. The CDR3 DNA is TGCGCCAGCAGTGAGAGCAGGGTCTCGTATGGCTACACCTTC.

This clonotype was picked up a small number of times. The chain combines TRBV28 with TRBJ2-7; 9 bases are a match to TRBD1. Germline CDR1 MDHEN, CDR2 SYDVKM. This CDR3 has 17 amino acids. The J segment lost 4 bases and the V segment lost 7 bases, leaving 17 bases of the junction unmatched. The CDR3 region is CASNQPRGDRVGYEQYF. The DNA for the CDR3 is TGTGCCAGCAATCAGCCGAGAGGGGACAGGGTAGGATACGAGCAGTACTTC.

This clonotype was seen more than once but under ten times. V usage is TRBV28 and J usage is TRBJ1-5; a weak D match, TRBD1 (6 bases). Per germline, CDR1 MDHEN and CDR2 SYDVKM. This CDR3 has 14 residues. Between the trimmed V and J ends, which lost 4 bases and 2 bases, there was a span of 9 bases. This CDR3 is CASSSGVGNQPQHF. The CDR3 coding sequence is TGTGCCAGCAGTTCAGGGGTAGGCAATCAGCCCCAGCATTTT.

This clonotype has just a few counts. V gene TRBV14 combines with J gene TRBJ1-1, with no clear D. The V gene lost 2 bases and the J gene lost 0 bases, with 13 bases spanning the gap. The CDR3 is 16 residues long. Germline V gene sequence: CDR1 SGHDN, CDR2 FVKESK. CDR3 sequence: CASSQPVKVMNTEAFF. The CDR3 bases are TGTGCCAGCAGCCAACCGGTAAAGGTAATGAACACTGAAGCTTTCTTT. The full variable domain, with the rest looked up from reference TRBV14 and TRBJ1-1, is EAGVTQFPSHSVIEKGQTVTLRCDPISGHDNLYWYRRVMGKEIKFLLHFVKESKQDESGMPNNRFLAERTGGTYSTLKVQPAELEDSGVYFCASSQPVKVMNTEAFFGQGTRLTVV.

This clonotype was seen repeatedly, ten times or more. The chain has TRBV11-1 and TRBJ1-4; 8 bases are shared with TRBD1. Trimming took 0 bases from V and 5 from J; bases not matched to a gene: 11. The CDR3 has 18 residues. Germline CDR1 reads SGHAT; CDR2 reads FQDESV (reference sequence). The CDR3 here is CASSLALAGGARNEKLFF. The CDR3 coding sequence is TGTGCCAGCAGCTTAGCGTTGGCAGGGGGCGCAAGGAATGAAAAACTGTTTTTT.

In this sample, this clonotype turned up many times. V and J are TRBV18 and TRBJ2-7; D possibly corresponds to TRBD2 (7 bases). V was pared by 0 bases and J by 7 bases, with 22 bases between. The CDR3 covers 17 residues. Germline V gene sequence: CDR1 KGHSH, CDR2 LQKENI. CDR3 DNA: TGTGCCAGCTCACCACCACGCGGGTTGCGGGGGCCGGGGGAGCAGTACTTC. This gives the protein CASSPPRGLRGPGEQYF. The variable domain in full, completed from reference TRBV18 and TRBJ2-7, reads NAGVMQNPRHLVRRRGQEARLRCSPMKGHSHVYWYRQLPEEGLKFMVYLQKENIIDESGMPKERFSAEFPKEGPSILRIQQVVRGDSAAYFCASSPPRGLRGPGEQYFGPGTRLTVT.

This clonotype came up many times. This chain joins TRBV12-3 or TRBV12-4 and TRBJ1-5; D is possibly TRBD1 (6 bases). Trimming shortened V by 1 base and J by 5 bases, and 15 bases separated the two germline ends. This CDR3 spans 16 amino acids. CDR3 nucleotides: TGTGCCAGCAGTTTAGAGGGGTCAGGGGTTCATCAGCCCCAGCATTTT. It codes for CASSLEGSGVHQPQHF.

This clonotype was seen ten or more times. V gene TRBV11-1 combines with J gene TRBJ2-1; 10 nucleotides line up with TRBD2. Losses at the gene ends were 4 bases for V and 4 bases for J; bases not matched to a gene: 10. This CDR3 spans 17 amino acids. CDR1 is SGHAT and CDR2 is FQDESV in the germline V gene (reference sequence). CDR3 region: CASSWASGSFAYNEQFF. The CDR3 DNA sequence: TGTGCCAGCAGCTGGGCTAGCGGGAGTTTTGCTTACAATGAGCAGTTCTTC.

This clonotype showed up many times. The rearrangement uses TRBV29-1 and TRBJ1-1, with a weak D call TRBD1 (5 bases). There are 12 residues in the CDR3. The V gene's germline CDR1 is SQVTM and CDR2 ANQGSEA. V was cut by 6 bases and J by 1 base, with 9 bases left in between. DNA of the CDR3: TGCAGCGTCCCGACAGCGAACACTGAAGCTTTCTTT. Translated: CSVPTANTEAFF.

This clonotype has more than one count but fewer than ten. The rearrangement joins TRBV4-2 to TRBJ2-6; 7 bases align to TRBD1. J was trimmed by 3 bases and V by 2 bases; bases with no gene match: 4. This CDR3 comprises 16 residues. Germline assignment: CDR1 LGHNA and CDR2 YNFKEQ. CDR3 sequence (DNA): TGTGCCAGCAGCCAAATTACAGGGGTTGGGGCCAACGTCCTGACTTTC. It codes for CASSQITGVGANVLTF.

This clonotype was seen many times. The rearrangement uses TRBV18 and TRBJ2-3; 9 bases are a match to TRBD2. The trim removed 5 bases at V and 2 bases at J, leaving 5 bases unmatched. CDR1 KGHSH and CDR2 LQKENI come from the germline V gene. The CDR3 is 15 amino acids. CDR3 in DNA: TGTGCCAGCTCATCACTAGCGGGCTACACAGATACGCAGTATTTT. Protein: CASSSLAGYTDTQYF.

This clonotype was found many times. The gene calls are TRBV12-3 or TRBV12-4 and TRBJ2-3; 8 nucleotides agree with TRBD2. The CDR3 extends over 17 amino acids. V lost 1 base and J lost 2; bases outside the gene matches: 8. CDR3 coding DNA: TGTGCCAGCAGTTTAGGGCTAGCGGGCGTAATCACAGATACGCAGTATTTT. This translates into CASSLGLAGVITDTQYF.